This TCR beta chain was sequenced during a study of vaccination effects on CD4 cells after COVID-19. Clones were sequenced by immunoSEQ multiplex PCR, and TCRdb holds only the in-frame ones, with some missing. The sample has approximately 25,000 clones; approximately 70% are singletons. The sample holds one count of this clone. Its antigen is not known. The CDR3 extends over 12 amino acids. From germline, CDR1 is DFQATT and CDR2 SNEGSKA (reference sequence). V dropped 3 bases and J dropped 8 bases, with 11 bases sitting between them. Expansion with viral peptide pools was applied to antigen-specific CD4+ T cells by the ViraFEST assay prior to sequencing. It was after approximately 10 days of culture that CD4+ T cells were isolated. Vaccinees lacked prior SARS-CoV-2 infection and tested negative for nucleocapsid antibodies.

This sequence originates from a human donor who received a COVID-19 vaccine. Sequencing used CD4+ T cells from PBMCs cultured with HCoV-NL63 spike peptides, obtained before COVID-19 vaccination. This chain joins TRBV20-1 and TRBJ2-1; the D is unclear. The CDR3 spells CSASEDHDEQFF. The CDR3, as DNA: TGCAGTGCTAGTGAGGACCACGATGAGCAGTTCTTC.